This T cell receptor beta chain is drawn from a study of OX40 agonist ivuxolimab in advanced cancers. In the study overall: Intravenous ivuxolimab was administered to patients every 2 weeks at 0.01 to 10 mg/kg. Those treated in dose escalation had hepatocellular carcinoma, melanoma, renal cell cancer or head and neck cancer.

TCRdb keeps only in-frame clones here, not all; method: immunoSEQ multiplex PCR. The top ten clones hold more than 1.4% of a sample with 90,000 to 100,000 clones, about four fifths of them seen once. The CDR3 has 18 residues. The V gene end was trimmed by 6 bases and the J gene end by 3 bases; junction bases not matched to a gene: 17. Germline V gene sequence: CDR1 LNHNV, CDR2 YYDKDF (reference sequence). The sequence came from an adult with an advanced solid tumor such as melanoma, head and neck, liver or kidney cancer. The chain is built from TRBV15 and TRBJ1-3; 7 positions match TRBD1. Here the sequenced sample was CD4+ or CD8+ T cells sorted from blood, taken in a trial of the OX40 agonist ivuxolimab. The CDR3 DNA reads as TGTGCCACCAGGAAAACAGGACAGGCGGTCTGGGGTGGAAACACCATATATTTT. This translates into CATRKTGQAVWGGNTIYF.